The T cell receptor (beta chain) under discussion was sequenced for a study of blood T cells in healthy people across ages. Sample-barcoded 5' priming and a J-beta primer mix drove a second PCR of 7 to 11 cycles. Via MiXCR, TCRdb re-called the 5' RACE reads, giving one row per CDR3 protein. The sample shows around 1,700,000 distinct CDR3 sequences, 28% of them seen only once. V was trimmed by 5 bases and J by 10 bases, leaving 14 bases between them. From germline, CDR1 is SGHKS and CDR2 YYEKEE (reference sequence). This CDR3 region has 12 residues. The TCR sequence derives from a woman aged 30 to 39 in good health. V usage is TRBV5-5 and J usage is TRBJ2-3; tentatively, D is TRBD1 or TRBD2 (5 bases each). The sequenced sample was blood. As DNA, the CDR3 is TGTGCCAGCAGTCCTCGAGGGGATTCGCAGTATTTT. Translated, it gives CASSPRGDSQYF. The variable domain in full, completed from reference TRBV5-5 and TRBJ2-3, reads DAGVTQSPTHLIKTRGQQVTLRCSPISGHKSVSWYQQVLGQGPQFIFQYYEKEERGRGNFPDRFSARQFPNYSSELNVNALLLGDSALYLCASSPRGDSQYFGPGTRLTVL.